This T cell receptor (beta chain) was identified in a study of T cell responses to AZD1222 COVID-19 vaccine. Using immunoSEQ multiplex PCR, the repertoire was profiled, and TCRdb retains in-frame clones only, with some absent. The top ten clones hold around 2.5% of a sample with 200,000 or so clones, about 90% of them seen once. V lost 2 bases and J lost 2, with 16 bases in between. This CDR3 comprises 17 residues. Whole-study findings and limits: Repertoires were obtained only post-peak T cell response. Spike-specific TCR breadth and depth rose after two AZD1222 doses. Nearly half of spike-specific TCRs reportedly target variant regions that are unmutated in the B.1.351 and B.1.1.7 variants. Among vaccine-associated CD4 TCRs, coverage spanned spike, with dominance at 160-218 and 743-854.

Note on this clone: Its target is not known.

This chain links TRBV6-7 with TRBJ1-5, with D possibly matching TRBD1 (6 bases). TRBV6-7 belongs to the ORF category, with a function that is uncertain. The origin of this receptor is an adult in good health. The sequencing here drew on peripheral blood, taken on day 0 of MenACWY control vaccination. CDR3 DNA sequence: TGTGCCAGCAGTTACCCGGGGGCAGACCTAGGCAATCAGCCCCAGCATTTT. Amino acids: CASSYPGADLGNQPQHF.